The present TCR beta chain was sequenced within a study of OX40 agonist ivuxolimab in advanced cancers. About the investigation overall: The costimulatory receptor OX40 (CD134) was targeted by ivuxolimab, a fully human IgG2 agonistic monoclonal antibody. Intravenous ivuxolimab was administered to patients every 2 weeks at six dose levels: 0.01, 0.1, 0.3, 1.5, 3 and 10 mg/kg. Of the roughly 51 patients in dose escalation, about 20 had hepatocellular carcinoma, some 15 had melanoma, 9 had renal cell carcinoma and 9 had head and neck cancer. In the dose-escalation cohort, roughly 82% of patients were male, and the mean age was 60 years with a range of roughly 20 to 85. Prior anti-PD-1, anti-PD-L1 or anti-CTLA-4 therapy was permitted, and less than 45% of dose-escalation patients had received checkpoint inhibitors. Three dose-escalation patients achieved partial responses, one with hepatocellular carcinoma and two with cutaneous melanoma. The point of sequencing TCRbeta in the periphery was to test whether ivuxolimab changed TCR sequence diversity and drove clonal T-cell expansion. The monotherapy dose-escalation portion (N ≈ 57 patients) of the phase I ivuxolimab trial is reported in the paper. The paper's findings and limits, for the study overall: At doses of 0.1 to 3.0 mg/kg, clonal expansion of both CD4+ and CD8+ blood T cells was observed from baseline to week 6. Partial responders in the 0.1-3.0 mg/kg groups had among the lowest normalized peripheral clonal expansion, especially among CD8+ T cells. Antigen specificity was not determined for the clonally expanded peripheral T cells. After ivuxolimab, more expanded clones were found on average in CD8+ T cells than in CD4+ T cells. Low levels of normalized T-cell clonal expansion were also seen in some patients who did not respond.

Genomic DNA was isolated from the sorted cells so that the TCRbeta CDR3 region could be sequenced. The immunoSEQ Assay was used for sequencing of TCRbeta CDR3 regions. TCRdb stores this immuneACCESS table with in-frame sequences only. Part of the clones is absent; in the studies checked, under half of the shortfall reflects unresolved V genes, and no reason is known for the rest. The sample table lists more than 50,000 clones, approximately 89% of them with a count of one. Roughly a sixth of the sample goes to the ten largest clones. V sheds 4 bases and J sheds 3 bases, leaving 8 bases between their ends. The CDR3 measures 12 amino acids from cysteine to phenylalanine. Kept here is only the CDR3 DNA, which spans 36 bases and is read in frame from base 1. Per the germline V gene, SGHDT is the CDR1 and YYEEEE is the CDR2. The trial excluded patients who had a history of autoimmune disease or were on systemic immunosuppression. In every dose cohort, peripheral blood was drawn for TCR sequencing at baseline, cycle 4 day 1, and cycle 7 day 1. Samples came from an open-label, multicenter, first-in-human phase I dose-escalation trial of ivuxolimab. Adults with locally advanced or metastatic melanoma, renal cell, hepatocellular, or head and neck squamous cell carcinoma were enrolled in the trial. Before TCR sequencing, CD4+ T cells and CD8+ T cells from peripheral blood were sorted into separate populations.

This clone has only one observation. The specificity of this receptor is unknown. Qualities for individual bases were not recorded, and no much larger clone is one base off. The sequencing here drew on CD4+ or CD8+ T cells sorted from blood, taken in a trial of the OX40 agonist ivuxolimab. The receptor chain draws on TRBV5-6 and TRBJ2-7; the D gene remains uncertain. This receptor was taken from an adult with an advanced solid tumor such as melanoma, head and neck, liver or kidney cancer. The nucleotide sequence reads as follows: TGTGCCAGCAGCATCTCACTCTACGAGCAGTACTTC. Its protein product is CASSISLYEQYF.